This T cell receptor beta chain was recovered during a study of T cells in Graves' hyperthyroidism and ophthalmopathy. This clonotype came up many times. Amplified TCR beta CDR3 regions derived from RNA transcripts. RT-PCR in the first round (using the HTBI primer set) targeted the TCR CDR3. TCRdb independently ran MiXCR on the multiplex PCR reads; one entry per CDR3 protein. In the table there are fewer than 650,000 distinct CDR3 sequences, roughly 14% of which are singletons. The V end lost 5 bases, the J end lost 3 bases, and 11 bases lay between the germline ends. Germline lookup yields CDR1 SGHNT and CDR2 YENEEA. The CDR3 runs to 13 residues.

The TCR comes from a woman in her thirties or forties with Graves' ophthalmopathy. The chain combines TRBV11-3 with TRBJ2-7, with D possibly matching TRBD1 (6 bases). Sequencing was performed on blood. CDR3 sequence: CASSHWTDYEQYF. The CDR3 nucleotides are TGTGCCAGCAGCCATTGGACAGACTACGAGCAGTACTTC.